The rows below give T cell receptor beta chains drawn from one sample of a study of spatial heterogeneity in lung cancer. TCRdb redid the calling of the 5' RACE reads with MiXCR, one entry per CDR3 protein. The sample includes about 50,000 distinct CDR3 sequences, approximately 7.6% of them seen just once. Sequenced material: PBMCs, taken at surgery. These TCRs come from a female donor with early-stage non-small cell lung cancer. Both conserved end residues are part of each CDR3. A D gene is named only where the DNA matches it firmly. Size values are once, few and many counts, or a class for expanded clones, and some rows have none.

TRBJ2-3 | - | - | TRBV19 | TGTGCCAGTAGTATACCGGGGGGCACAGATACGCAGTATTTT | CASSIPGGTDTQYF
TRBJ1-1 | few | TRBD1 | TRBV23-1 | TGCGCCAGCAGTCCGGCGGACAGGGGCATACAGCGGGACACTGAAGCTTTCTTT | CASSPADRGIQRDTEAFF
TRBJ2-3 | - | - | TRBV19 | TGTGCCAGTAGTATAGACCACTCGGGGGATACGCAGTATTTT | CASSIDHSGDTQYF
TRBJ2-1 | few | TRBD2 | TRBV27 | TGTGCCAGCAGTTTTAACGGGGGGGCGTTGGATGAGCAGTTCTTC | CASSFNGGALDEQFF
TRBJ2-5 | few | TRBD1 | TRBV7-9 | TGTGCCAGCAGCCCAGGGACAGGCGGAGAGACCCAGTACTTC | CASSPGTGGETQYF
TRBJ2-3 | few | TRBD2 | TRBV7-2 | TGTGCCAGCAGCTCCCATCGGACTAGCGGGGGACCCACAGATACGCAGTATTTT | CASSSHRTSGGPTDTQYF
TRBJ2-2 | - | - | TRBV7-9 | TGTGCCAGCAGCTCAGATTCTGTCGTGGGCACCGGGGAGCTGTTTTTT | CASSSDSVVGTGELFF
TRBJ2-1 | many | - | TRBV29-1 | TGCAGCGTTGAAGAAGGTCGGTTTTTAGAGCAGTTCTTC | CSVEEGRFLEQFF
TRBJ2-7 | - | TRBD1 | TRBV6-6 | TGTGCCAGCAGTCCCGTAGGGACAGGGGCCGAGCAGTACTTC | CASSPVGTGAEQYF
TRBJ2-5 | - | TRBD1 | TRBV20-1 | TGCAGTGCTGCTGACAGGGGGCGAGAGACCCAGTACTTC | CSAADRGRETQYF
TRBJ2-7 | few | TRBD2 | TRBV7-2 | TGTGCCAGCAGCTTCAGCGGGGGGCTCTACGAGCAGTACTTC | CASSFSGGLYEQYF
TRBJ1-1 | many | - | TRBV11-1 | TGTGCCAGCAGCCCAGGGTGGACTGAGGAAGCTTTCTTT | CASSPGWTEEAFF
TRBJ2-1 | many | - | TRBV19 | TGTGCCAGTAGTATTCCCGGCGGGCTGGATGAGCAGTTCTTC | CASSIPGGLDEQFF
TRBJ1-6 | many | - | TRBV29-1 | TGCAGCGTTGAAGATTTCGAATCCCCGGGACGGAAGAATTCACCCCTCCACTTT | CSVEDFESPGRKNSPLHF
TRBJ2-1 | many | - | TRBV7-2 | TGTGCCAGCAGCTTATTTCTGACAGCTGCTTCCTACAATGAGCAGTTCTTC | CASSLFLTAASYNEQFF
TRBJ2-3 | few | TRBD2 | TRBV2 | TGTGCCAGCAGTGATTCTTATAGCGGGGGCACAGATACGCAGTATTTT | CASSDSYSGGTDTQYF
TRBJ2-3 | many | - | TRBV6-5 | TGTGCCAGCAGCTCGGGCAGGGTTAGCACAGATACGCAGTATTTT | CASSSGRVSTDTQYF
TRBJ1-4 | - | TRBD1 | TRBV5-6 | TGTGCCAGCAGCCTGACCGGGACAGGAGATGAAAAACTGTTTTTT | CASSLTGTGDEKLFF
TRBJ2-5 | many | TRBD2 | TRBV7-7 | TGTGCCAGCAGCCCGGGACTCGGGGGGAGAGAGACCCAGTACTTC | CASSPGLGGRETQYF
TRBJ2-3 | few | TRBD2 | TRBV7-9 | TGTGCCAGCAGCCGTGGGTCTAGCGGTTATGGAGGTACGCAGTATTTT | CASSRGSSGYGGTQYF
TRBJ2-3 | many | - | TRBV7-9 | TGTGCCAGCAGCTTAGTCCGCACAGATACGCAGTATTTT | CASSLVRTDTQYF
TRBJ2-2 | many | TRBD2 | TRBV7-8 | TGTGCCAGCAGCACCCGGACTAGCGGGGGAGGGACCGGGGAGCTGTTTTTT | CASSTRTSGGGTGELFF
TRBJ2-2 | many | TRBD2 | TRBV30 | TGTGCCTGGAGTAGACTAGCGACGGAGCTGTTTTTT | CAWSRLATELFF
TRBJ1-1 | many | - | TRBV7-3 | TGTGCCAGCAGCTTAACGGCAGCCACTGAAGCTTTCTTT | CASSLTAATEAFF
TRBJ2-3 | many | TRBD2 | TRBV20-1 | TGCAGTGCTTCTCTAGCGGGGGGGCCAGATACGCAGTATTTT | CSASLAGGPDTQYF
TRBJ1-1 | few | - | TRBV20-1 | TGCAGTGCTAGACTGGGAGGTCGGGCCACTGAAGCTTTCTTT | CSARLGGRATEAFF
TRBJ2-7 | many | - | TRBV4-3 | TGCGCCAGCAGCCAAGCCAGGGGTTACGAGCAGTACTTC | CASSQARGYEQYF
TRBJ2-1 | many | TRBD2 | TRBV11-2 | TGTGCCAGCAGCTTGTGGCTAGCGGGGGACAATGAGCAGTTCTTC | CASSLWLAGDNEQFF
TRBJ1-1 | many | - | TRBV20-1 | TGCAGTGCTAGAGATCCGACAAGGGGGACTGAAGCTTTCTTT | CSARDPTRGTEAFF
TRBJ1-2 | - | TRBD1 | TRBV10-3 | TGTGCCATCAGTGAGGAGCGACAGGGGTTACGGTACTATGGCTACACCTTC | CAISEERQGLRYYGYTF
TRBJ2-1 | - | TRBD2 | TRBV20-1 | TGCAGTGCTAGAAATAGCGGGGGCCCCTACAATGAGCAGTTCTTC | CSARNSGGPYNEQFF
TRBJ2-1 | few | - | TRBV25-1 | TGTGCCAGCAGTTTGTTACGTGGGGGCGTCTACAATGAGCAGTTCTTC | CASSLLRGGVYNEQFF